This entry describes one T cell receptor (beta chain). Its target is unknown. Unique molecular identifiers were incorporated when the TCRbeta library was constructed. One entry per CDR3 protein, called by TCRdb with MiXCR from the PCR reads. The sample consists of about 250,000 distinct CDR3 sequences, 20% to 30% of them appearing once. This sample is drawn from a study of T-cell reconstitution after alpha-beta-depleted transplantation in children. Study conclusions and caveats: The study traced high day-60 TCRbeta diversity in some patients to surviving recipient T cells and thymic progenitors. Diversity and T-cell counts at one year after transplant derived mostly from new T cells. At around two months after transplant, the alpha-beta T cells were reportedly derived from several hundred expanded clones that came from non-depleted graft cells.

Unmatched junction bases numbered 7, after V lost 2 bases and J lost 2 bases. The CDR3 length is 16 residues. CDR1 and CDR2 from the germline V gene are SQVTM and ANQGSEA. The TCR sequence derives from a female patient aged 2-9 years who had a stem cell transplant for congenital amegakaryocytic thrombocytopenia, so the T cells may come from the graft donor. The genes are TRBV29-1 and TRBJ2-3; 10 bases match TRBD2. The sequencing here drew on PBMCs, mostly from graft donor cells, taken 360 days after TCRalphabeta/CD19-depleted stem cell transplant. The chain's CDR3 is CSVEPQLAGYTDTQYF. DNA of the CDR3: TGCAGCGTTGAACCCCAACTAGCGGGGTACACAGATACGCAGTATTTT.